The 10 T cell receptor beta chains listed next were all sequenced from one sample in a study of blood T cell repertoires in COVID-19. Sequencing used immunoSEQ multiplex PCR; TCRdb keeps in-frame clones, though not all of them. There are approximately 300,000 clones in the sample; more than 75% occur only once, and 1% lies in the top ten. Sequenced sample: peripheral blood. Every receptor here comes from a man in his forties or fifties with active or convalescent COVID-19.

V is TRBV6-6 and J is TRBJ2-7; TRBD1 matches at 7 bases. The CDR3 has 15 residues. Germline V CDR1 and CDR2: MNHNY, SVGAGI (reference sequence). Unmatched junction bases numbered 9, after V lost 2 bases and J lost 5 bases. This CDR3 reads CASSYPGTAGHEQYF. For the CDR3, the DNA is TGTGCCAGCAGTTACCCGGGGACAGCCGGCCACGAGCAGTACTTC.

In its sample, this clone was seen once. This rearrangement joins TRBV7-3 to TRBJ1-2; D is unresolved. Trimming took 2 bases from V and 2 from J, leaving 18 bases between them. This CDR3 region has 17 residues. Germline assignment: CDR1 SGHTA and CDR2 FQGTGA. CDR3 coding DNA: TGTGCCAGCAGCTTACAGACCGGGGTAGGAAAGAACTATGGCTACACCTTC. Protein product: CASSLQTGVGKNYGYTF.

This clone was observed a few times. The V and J genes are TRBV5-1 and TRBJ2-2; perhaps TRBD2 as D (6 bases). Germline V gene data show CDR1 as SGHRS and CDR2 as YFSETQ. This CDR3 has 13 amino acids. V lost 3 bases, J lost 7 bases, and 10 bases lay in between. The CDR3 nucleotides read TGCGCCAGCAGCTACCGACTAGGCGGGGAGCTGTTTTTT. Translated, it gives CASSYRLGGELFF.

The chain employs TRBV7-8 and TRBJ2-1, with 8 bases matching TRBD1. The V segment lost 0 bases and the J segment 6 bases; nucleotides outside the gene matches: 4. This CDR3 contains 15 residues. The V gene's germline CDR1 is SGHVS and CDR2 FQNEAQ. The chain's CDR3 is CASSLAQGVFNEQFF. Here the CDR3 DNA reads TGTGCCAGCAGCTTAGCACAGGGGGTCTTCAATGAGCAGTTCTTC.

The chain is built from TRBV28 and TRBJ1-1; D call uncertain. Germline CDR1 and CDR2: MDHEN and SYDVKM. This CDR3 has 13 amino acids. V was pared by 7 bases and J by 1 base, with 10 bases between. The CDR3 DNA follows: TGTGCCAGCATCGAACATTCGAACACTGAAGCTTTCTTT. This encodes CASIEHSNTEAFF. The full variable domain, rest sourced from reference TRBV28 and TRBJ1-1, is DVKVTQSSRYLVKRTGEKVFLECVQDMDHENMFWYRQDPGLGLRLIYFSYDVKMKEKGDIPEGYSVSREKKERFSLILESASTNQTSMYLCASIEHSNTEAFFGQGTRLTVV.

The rearrangement links TRBV3-1 (or the pseudogene TRBV3-2) to TRBJ2-7; D is undetermined. The V and J ends lost 3 bases and 6 bases respectively, with 12 bases between them. Germline V gene sequence: CDR1 LGHDT, CDR2 YNNKEL (reference sequence). The CDR3 is 13 residues long. CDR3 loop: CASSQVRSSEQYF. Here the CDR3 DNA reads TGTGCCAGCAGCCAGGTGAGGAGCTCCGAGCAGTACTTC.

This rearrangement joins TRBV15 to TRBJ2-7; D gene unclear. CDR3 length: 14 amino acids. The germline V gene has CDR1 LNHNV and CDR2 YYDKDF (reference sequence). Deletions cut 0 bases from V and 1 base from J, with 7 bases between. The CDR3 is CATSRDGQSYEQYF. DNA of the CDR3: TGTGCCACCAGCAGAGATGGGCAGTCCTACGAGCAGTACTTC.

J is TRBJ2-2 and V is TRBV9; TRBD2 matches at 9 bases. J lost 3 bases, V lost 0 bases, and 12 bases had no gene match. From germline, CDR1 is SGDLS and CDR2 YYNGEE. The CDR3 has 19 amino acids. CDR3 sequence (DNA): TGTGCCAGCAGCGTAGGGGCAGGTCTAGCGGGAAGGGACACCGGGGAGCTGTTTTTT. It is translated as CASSVGAGLAGRDTGELFF.

V and J are TRBV6-5 and TRBJ1-5, with a weak D call TRBD1 (5 bases). V was shortened by 4 bases and J by 7 bases, with 17 bases between the two germline ends. The germline CDR1 and CDR2 sequences are MNHEY and SVGAGI. CDR3 size: 15 residues. CDR3: CASSSNQGLGQPQHF. The CDR3 DNA follows: TGTGCCAGCAGTTCCAATCAGGGATTAGGGCAGCCCCAGCATTTT.

This chain joins TRBV12-5 and TRBJ2-5, with D perhaps matching TRBD2 (6 bases). V was clipped by 3 bases and J by 5 bases, with 10 bases between them. This CDR3 region has 13 residues. Germline V CDR1 and CDR2: LGHNT, FRNRAP. The chain's CDR3 is CASGFSGEETQYF. CDR3 coding DNA: TGTGCTAGTGGTTTCTCGGGGGAGGAGACCCAGTACTTC. Variable domain in full (rest from reference TRBV12-5 and TRBJ2-5): DARVTQTPRHKVTEMGQEVTMRCQPILGHNTVFWYRQTMMQGLELLAYFRNRAPLDDSGMPKDRFSAEMPDATLATLKIQPSEPRDSAVYFCASGFSGEETQYFGPGTRLLVL.